This T cell receptor (beta chain) was sequenced for a study of T cells in Graves' hyperthyroidism and ophthalmopathy. Diagnoses were made from clinical symptoms, serum measures (thyroxine and TRAb), thyroid ultrasound and orbital computed tomography. The CDR3 spans 11 residues. V gave up 5 bases and J gave up 6 bases, with 8 bases separating them. Germline V gives CDR1 SGHVS, CDR2 FNYEAQ. Amplified TCR beta CDR3 regions came from RNA transcripts. During a first-round RT-PCR of the TCR CDR3, the HTBI primer set was used. TCRdb independently ran MiXCR on the multiplex PCR reads; one entry per CDR3 protein. The sample lists 45,000 or so distinct CDR3 sequences, around half seen once, with roughly 32% in the top ten.

The sequence was obtained from a woman aged 45 to 65 with Graves' hyperthyroidism. Sample: peripheral blood or thyroid tissue (not recorded which). The chain carries TRBV7-6 and TRBJ2-7; D possibly corresponds to TRBD2 (6 bases). This chain's CDR3 is CASSATSEQYF. The CDR3 DNA follows: TGTGCCAGCAGCGCGACTAGCGAGCAGTACTTC.